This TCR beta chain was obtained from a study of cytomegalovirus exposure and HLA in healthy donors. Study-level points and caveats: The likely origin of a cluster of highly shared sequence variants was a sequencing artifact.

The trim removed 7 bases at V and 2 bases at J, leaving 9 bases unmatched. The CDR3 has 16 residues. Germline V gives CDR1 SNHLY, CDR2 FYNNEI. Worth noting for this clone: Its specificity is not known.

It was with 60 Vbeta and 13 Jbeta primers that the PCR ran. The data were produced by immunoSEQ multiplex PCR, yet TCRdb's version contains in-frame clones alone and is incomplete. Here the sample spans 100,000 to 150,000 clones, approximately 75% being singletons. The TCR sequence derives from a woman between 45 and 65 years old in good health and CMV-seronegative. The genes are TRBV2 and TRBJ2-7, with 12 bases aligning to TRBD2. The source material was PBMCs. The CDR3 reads CASISSLAGGPYEQYF. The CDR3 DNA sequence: TGTGCCAGCATCTCGTCCCTAGCGGGAGGGCCCTACGAGCAGTACTTC.